This T cell receptor (beta chain) was captured in a study of T cells in Graves' hyperthyroidism and ophthalmopathy. Amplification of TCR beta CDR3 regions used RNA as the template. In the first-round RT-PCR of the TCR CDR3, the HTBI primer set was used. TCRdb reprocessed the multiplex PCR reads with MiXCR, giving one entry per CDR3 protein. The data show around 610,000 distinct CDR3 sequences, over 12% seen once. This clonotype was detected ten times or more. Exclusion followed for patients with uncontrolled infection, other autoimmune disease, pregnancy or lactation. Fresh peripheral blood, 9.5 to 10 ml of it, supplied the PBMCs. CDR3 length: 15 residues. Unmatched junction bases numbered 9, after V lost 4 bases and J lost 1 base. Germline CDR1 is SQVTM and CDR2 is ANQGSEA.

This TCR was sampled from a woman aged 40 to 50 with Graves' ophthalmopathy. The specimen sequenced was blood. The chain has TRBV29-1 and TRBJ2-5; 7 bases agree with TRBD1. Here the CDR3 reads CSVALLGQTQETQYF. CDR3 DNA sequence: TGCAGCGTTGCCCTGCTGGGACAGACCCAAGAGACCCAGTACTTC.